Here is one T cell receptor beta chain with its context. Its specificity is not known. From RNA transcripts, TCR beta CDR3 regions were amplified. The HTBI primer set served for first-round RT-PCR of the TCR CDR3. TCRdb re-analysed the multiplex PCR reads in MiXCR, keeping a single row per CDR3 protein. The sample records fewer than 800,000 distinct CDR3 sequences, 15% to 20% being singletons. This specimen comes from a study of T cells in Graves' hyperthyroidism and ophthalmopathy. Broader study findings: Ophthalmopathy and stable hyperthyroidism were separated by a 13 V-J model.

Graves' hyperthyroidism was deemed stable given no ophthalmopathy progression within 18 months. Diagnosis relied on clinical symptoms, serum thyroxine and TRAb, thyroid ultrasound and orbital computed tomography. The TCR sequence derives from a man aged 18 to 29 with Graves' hyperthyroidism. The source material was blood.

In DNA, the CDR3 is TGTGCCGTAGGAGACAGGGTCGGGGCCAACGTCCTGACTTTC. Translating gives CAVGDRVGANVLTF. The genes are TRBV25-1 and TRBJ2-6; 7 bases are a match to TRBD1. The CDR3 extends over 14 amino acids. Germline-derived CDR1 and CDR2 are MGHDK and SYGVNS. V was clipped by 11 bases and J by 4 bases; unmatched bases: 8. Using reference TRBV25-1 and TRBJ2-6 for the parts outside the CDR3, the full variable domain is EADIYQTPRYLVIGTGKKITLECSQTMGHDKMYWYQQDPGMELHLIHYSYGVNSTEKGDLSSESTVSRIRTEHFPLTLESARPSHTSQYLCAVGDRVGANVLTFGAGSRLTVL.